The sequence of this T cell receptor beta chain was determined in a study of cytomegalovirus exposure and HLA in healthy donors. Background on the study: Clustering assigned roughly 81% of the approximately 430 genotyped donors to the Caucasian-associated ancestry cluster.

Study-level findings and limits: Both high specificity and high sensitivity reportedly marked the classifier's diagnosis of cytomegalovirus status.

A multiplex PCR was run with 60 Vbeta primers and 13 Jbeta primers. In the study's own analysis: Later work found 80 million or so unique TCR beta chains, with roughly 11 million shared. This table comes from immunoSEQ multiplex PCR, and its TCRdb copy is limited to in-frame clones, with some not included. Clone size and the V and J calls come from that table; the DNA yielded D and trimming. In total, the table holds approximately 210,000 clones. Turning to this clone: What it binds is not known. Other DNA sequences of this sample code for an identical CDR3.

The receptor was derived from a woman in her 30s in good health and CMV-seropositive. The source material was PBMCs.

CDR3 sequence reads: CASSFGTGSEKLFF. CDR3 coding DNA: TGCGCCAGCAGCTTCGGGACAGGTTCTGAAAAACTGTTTTTT. This chain links TRBV5-1 with TRBJ1-4, with TRBD1 identical over 8 bases. The J segment lost 7 bases and the V segment lost 2 bases, leaving 4 bases of the junction unmatched. The CDR3 is 14 amino acids. Germline V gene sequence: CDR1 SGHRS, CDR2 YFSETQ.